The rows below give T cell receptor beta chains drawn from one sample of a study of high-grade serous ovarian cancer treatment subgroups. TCRdb's table, derived via immunoSEQ multiplex PCR, lists solely in-frame clones and lacks some. This sample has approximately 6,000 clones, with about 81% found just once. Material: tumor tissue. These receptors were taken from a human donor with high-grade serous ovarian cancer. Each CDR3 is given with its conserved first and last residue. The D gene is left open where the match is weak. Part of the rows lack a size; the others show once, few, many or a class for expanded clones.

J: TRBJ2-1; size: NA; D: TRBD1; V: TRBV5-1; DNA: TGCGCCAGCAGCTTGACAGGGGCCAATGAGCAGTTCTTC; CDR3: CASSLTGANEQFF
J: TRBJ2-4; size: NA; D: NA; V: TRBV6-1; DNA: TGTGCCAGCAATCTGGGGGGGGCCGTTAAAAACATTCAGTACTTC; CDR3: CASNLGGAVKNIQYF
J: TRBJ2-7; size: NA; D: NA; V: TRBV28; DNA: TGTGCCAGCAGTCCCCCAGGGACCCCACTTTACGAGCAGTACTTC; CDR3: CASSPPGTPLYEQYF
J: TRBJ2-3; size: NA; D: TRBD2; V: TRBV9; DNA: TGTGCCAGCAGCGTAGGGACTAGCGGGAACGCAGATACGCAGTATTTT; CDR3: CASSVGTSGNADTQYF
J: TRBJ1-1; size: NA; D: NA; V: TRBV6-5; DNA: TGTGCCAGCAGGCTGGGGAACACTGAAGCTTTCTTT; CDR3: CASRLGNTEAFF
J: TRBJ2-3; size: NA; D: NA; V: TRBV20-1; DNA: TGCAGTGCTAGAGCCCCGGATACGCAGTATTTT; CDR3: CSARAPDTQYF
J: TRBJ2-3; size: NA; D: NA; V: TRBV6-1; DNA: TGTGCCAGCAGTGAGATCGGGACTTTTATAAAGGCAGATACGCAGTATTTT; CDR3: CASSEIGTFIKADTQYF
J: TRBJ1-1; size: NA; D: NA; V: TRBV7-2; DNA: TGTGCCAGCAGCCCCGAAGGGGCTTGGGGTGAAGCTTTCTTT; CDR3: CASSPEGAWGEAFF
J: TRBJ2-2; size: NA; D: NA; V: TRBV6-6; DNA: TGTGCCAGCAGGCCCCCTCCACGTGGTAACACCGGGGAGCTGTTTTTT; CDR3: CASRPPPRGNTGELFF
J: TRBJ1-2; size: few; D: NA; V: TRBV19; DNA: TGTGCCAGTAGTATAGAAGACTATGGCTACACCTTC; CDR3: CASSIEDYGYTF
J: TRBJ2-5; size: NA; D: NA; V: TRBV14; DNA: TGTGCCAGCAGCCATAGCAGTTACCTTCGGGAGACCCAGTACTTC; CDR3: CASSHSSYLRETQYF
J: TRBJ1-1; size: NA; D: NA; V: TRBV2; DNA: TGTGCCAGCAAGGAGGGAGGGAACACTGAAGCTTTCTTT; CDR3: CASKEGGNTEAFF
J: TRBJ1-5; size: few; D: NA; V: TRBV30; DNA: TGTGCCTGGGGGATGGGAGTCGGCAATCAGCCCCAGCATTTT; CDR3: CAWGMGVGNQPQHF
J: TRBJ2-1; size: NA; D: TRBD1; V: TRBV4-1; DNA: TGCGCCAGCAGCCAAGATTACTGGACAGGATCCTACAATGAGCAGTTCTTC; CDR3: CASSQDYWTGSYNEQFF
J: TRBJ2-5; size: NA; D: NA; V: TRBV29-1; DNA: TGCAGCGTTGGGAGGGGAGAGACCCAGTACTTC; CDR3: CSVGRGETQYF
J: TRBJ2-7; size: NA; D: NA; V: TRBV28; DNA: TGTGCCAGCCTAGGACACCTCTCCTACGAGCAGTACTTC; CDR3: CASLGHLSYEQYF
J: TRBJ2-7; size: NA; D: NA; V: TRBV9; DNA: TGTGCCAGCAGCGGGCAGGGCTACGAGCAGTACTTC; CDR3: CASSGQGYEQYF
J: TRBJ2-5; size: NA; D: TRBD2; V: TRBV7-2; DNA: TGTGCCAGCAGCCGCGGGACTAGCGGGAACCAAGAGACCCAGTACTTC; CDR3: CASSRGTSGNQETQYF